The 18 T cell receptor beta chains in this list originate from one sample, sequenced in a study of shared clonotypes between healthy human individuals (dated by TCRdb to 2018 to 2021). The method was the immunoSEQ multiplex PCR assay. As stored in TCRdb, this immuneACCESS dataset retains in-frame rearrangements with V and J assigned. A fraction of the clones does not appear; measured against another copy, unresolved V genes explain less than half of the discrepancy, and the remainder lacks a known reason. The sample profile shows over 2 million clones; 85% to 95% of them were found once. The leading ten clones occupy approximately 0.39% of the sample. The source material was naive CD4+ T cells from PBMCs. The cell subset or site label here, explained by the study, means: CD45RA+ positively selected. The origin of the receptors is a man between 18 and 35 years old in good health. Some clones in this sample may be carry-over from other donors' samples.

J is TRBJ2-3 and V is TRBV7-8; 11 bases are shared with TRBD1. V shed 1 base, J shed 6 bases, and the junction held 6 bases outside the gene matches. The CDR3 runs to 16 residues. Germline CDR1 and CDR2: SGHVS and FQNEAQ. In DNA, the CDR3 is TGTGCCAGCAGCTTAGAGGACAGGGGGCGCGGGGATACGCAGTATTTT. Its protein is CASSLEDRGRGDTQYF.

As concerns this clone: Different DNA sequences within this sample yield the same CDR3. The chain uses TRBV6-1 and TRBJ1-2; TRBD1 matches at 7 bases. Germline V CDR1 and CDR2: MNHNS, SASEGT. Trimming cost V 5 bases and J 0 bases; bases outside gene matches: 6. There are 15 residues in the CDR3. CDR3 sequence (DNA): TGTGCCAGCAGTATAACCGGGACAGCTAACTATGGCTACACCTTC. Amino acid sequence: CASSITGTANYGYTF.

The genes are TRBV7-2 and TRBJ2-1, with TRBD2 matching over 8 bases. V lost 5 bases, J lost 11 bases, and 11 bases stayed unmatched. This CDR3 region has 14 residues. CDR1 and CDR2 from the germline V gene are SGHTA and FQGNSA. CDR3 DNA sequence: TGTGCCAGCAGCCAAGGCGGTAGCGGGATACAGCAGTTCTTC. Protein sequence: CASSQGGSGIQQFF. Filled out from reference TRBV7-2 and TRBJ2-1, the complete variable domain reads GAGVSQSPSNKVTEKGKDVELRCDPISGHTALYWYRQSLGQGLEFLIYFQGNSAPDKSGLPSDRFSAERTGGSVSTLTIQRTQQEDSAVYLCASSQGGSGIQQFFGPGTRLTVL.

This chain connects TRBV4-1 to TRBJ1-1; no reliable D call. V shed 4 bases and J shed 5 bases, with 14 bases lying between them. This CDR3 comprises 14 residues. Per germline, CDR1 MGHRA and CDR2 YSYEKL. CDR3 DNA: TGCGCCAGCAGCCCCCCCCGGGCGGAAACTGAAGCTTTCTTT. It encodes CASSPPRAETEAFF.

V gene TRBV6-5 combines with J gene TRBJ1-1; weak D call: TRBD1 (5 bases). Trimming shortened V by 8 bases and J by 6 bases, and 22 bases separated the two germline ends. Germline loops: CDR1 MNHEY, CDR2 SVGAGI. The CDR3 is 15 amino acids. Here the CDR3 DNA reads TGTGCCAGCTGGGAAACAGGAACTTTGGGGGCTGAAGCTTTCTTT. Amino acids: CASWETGTLGAEAFF.

The chain employs TRBV28 and TRBJ1-1; D is unresolved. Germline lookup yields CDR1 MDHEN and CDR2 SYDVKM. The germline V and J ends were trimmed by 4 bases and 1 base, with 7 bases remaining between them. The length of the CDR3 is 13 residues. In nucleotides, the CDR3 is TGTGCCAGCAGTTCCGACGAGAACACTGAAGCTTTCTTT. Its protein product is CASSSDENTEAFF.

This chain connects TRBV28 to TRBJ2-6; tentative D call: TRBD1 (5 bases). The V and J ends lost 7 bases and 0 bases respectively, with 13 bases between them. This CDR3 has 16 residues. Germline loops: CDR1 MDHEN, CDR2 SYDVKM. The CDR3 sequence is CASTGHVSSGANVLTF. The CDR3 DNA reads as TGTGCCAGCACCGGACACGTAAGCTCTGGGGCCAACGTCCTGACTTTC.

V gene TRBV5-1 combines with J gene TRBJ2-1; a possible D gene is TRBD2 (5 bases). V gave up 4 bases and J gave up 0 bases, with 14 bases separating them. Germline-derived CDR1 and CDR2 are SGHRS and YFSETQ. The CDR3 consists of 16 residues. DNA for the CDR3: TGCGCCAGCAGCACCCAAGGACTGAGCTCCTACAATGAGCAGTTCTTC. Encoded protein: CASSTQGLSSYNEQFF.

The V gene is TRBV7-2, the J gene TRBJ2-5; D is possibly TRBD1 or TRBD2 (5 bases each). The germline V gene encodes CDR1 SGHTA and CDR2 FQGNSA. Trimming pared 4 bases from V and 5 bases from J, leaving 11 bases between. The CDR3 totals 13 residues. The CDR3 DNA sequence: TGTGCCAGCAGCTCCAGCTGGGGGGAGACCCAGTACTTC. Translated, it gives CASSSSWGETQYF.

This chain joins TRBV10-3 and TRBJ1-2, with D tentatively TRBD1 (6 bases). Trimming removed 7 bases at V and 3 bases at J, with 12 bases between. The CDR3 totals 13 residues. Germline assignment: CDR1 ENHRY and CDR2 SYGVKD. CDR3 coding DNA: TGTGCCATCAATTCAGGGGTCGACTATGGCTACACCTTC. Translated, it gives CAINSGVDYGYTF.

The rearrangement links TRBV7-8 to TRBJ2-7; D unresolved. Germline loops: CDR1 SGHVS, CDR2 FQNEAQ. The V end lost 7 bases, the J end lost 0 bases, and 10 bases lay between the germline ends. The CDR3 consists of 13 residues. CDR3 sequence (DNA): TGTGCCAGCAAGGACGCGGTCTCCTACGAGCAGTACTTC. Protein product: CASKDAVSYEQYF.

V is TRBV9 and J is TRBJ2-7, with D possibly TRBD1 on 5 matching bases. Trimming took 3 bases from V and 6 from J, leaving 22 bases between them. CDR3 size: 16 residues. Looked up from germline, CDR1 is SGDLS and CDR2 is YYNGEE. The CDR3 nucleotides are TGTGCCAGCAGCGCCTTGCCAAGCAGGGATGGAAGCGAGCAGTACTTC. Translated: CASSALPSRDGSEQYF.

This chain joins TRBV6-1 and TRBJ2-7, with D possibly TRBD2 on 6 matching bases. This CDR3 has 14 residues. Trimming removed 10 bases at V and 1 base at J, with 17 bases between. Germline CDR1 is MNHNS and CDR2 is SASEGT. CDR3 bases: TGTGCCACAAAACGGGGGACGTTATCCTACGAGCAGTACTTC. Translation gives CATKRGTLSYEQYF.

The V call is TRBV7-3, the J call TRBJ1-5; D uncertain. CDR1 is SGHTA, CDR2 FQGTGA, per germline. The CDR3 covers 15 residues. Between the trimmed V and J ends, which lost 0 bases and 4 bases, there was a span of 10 bases. CDR3 in amino acids: CASSLTGAANQPQHF. In DNA form, the CDR3 reads TGTGCCAGCAGCTTAACTGGCGCGGCGAATCAGCCCCAGCATTTT.

This chain joins TRBV5-1 and TRBJ2-1, with 13 bases lining up with TRBD2. The CDR3 runs to 20 residues. The germline gives CDR1 SGHRS, CDR2 YFSETQ. V was pared by 3 bases and J by 1 base, with 13 bases of the junction left unmatched. The CDR3 region is CASSSLAGGPSVVSYNEQFF. The CDR3 DNA reads as TGCGCCAGCAGCTCACTAGCGGGAGGGCCCTCGGTAGTATCCTACAATGAGCAGTTCTTC.

The CDR3: CASSLPRDRDQETQYF. DNA of the CDR3: TGTGCCAGCAGTTTACCCCGGGACAGGGACCAAGAGACCCAGTACTTC. The chain combines TRBV27 with TRBJ2-5; 9 bases are a match to TRBD1. The J segment lost 0 bases and the V segment lost 2 bases, leaving 4 bases of the junction unmatched. The CDR3 has 16 residues. Germline values: CDR1 MNHEY, CDR2 SMNVEV (reference sequence).

The chain is built from TRBV7-9 and TRBJ2-7; 7 bases fit TRBD1. The CDR3 runs 13 residues. Germline trimming cut 6 bases from V and 5 bases from J; bases unmatched to any gene: 7. Germline CDR1 is SEHNR and CDR2 is FQNEAQ (reference sequence). The CDR3 sequence: CASRPGQSNEQYF. The CDR3 DNA follows: TGTGCCAGCAGACCGGGACAGTCCAACGAGCAGTACTTC.

V and J are TRBV4-1 and TRBJ2-7, with unresolved D. Germline V CDR1 and CDR2: MGHRA, YSYEKL. The CDR3 sequence is 14 residues long. Trimming stripped 1 base from V and 1 base from J, with 8 bases between. The CDR3 nucleotides are TGCGCCAGCAGCCAAGTATTACTATCCTACGAGCAGTACTTC. Translating gives CASSQVLLSYEQYF.